The clone carrying this T cell receptor (beta chain) was seen more than once but under ten times. TCRdb ran MiXCR on the 5' RACE reads and lists one entry per CDR3 protein. This sample carries about 920,000 distinct CDR3 sequences, around an eighth of them seen once, and the ten largest clones take around 1.5%. The entry originates in a study of identical twins. Germline values: CDR1 MGHRA, CDR2 YSYEKL. This CDR3 spans 15 amino acids. V was pared by 5 bases and J by 2 bases, with 16 bases between. The sample was also reused in another study, on yellow fever vaccine responses in identical twins.

J is TRBJ2-7 and V is TRBV4-1; tentatively, D is TRBD1 (6 bases). Sequences were obtained from PBMCs. This sequence was found in a woman under 30 in good health. The CDR3 DNA follows: TGCGCCAGCAGCGCCCTGATGACAGGCCCCTACGAGCAGTACTTC. Its translation is CASSALMTGPYEQYF.